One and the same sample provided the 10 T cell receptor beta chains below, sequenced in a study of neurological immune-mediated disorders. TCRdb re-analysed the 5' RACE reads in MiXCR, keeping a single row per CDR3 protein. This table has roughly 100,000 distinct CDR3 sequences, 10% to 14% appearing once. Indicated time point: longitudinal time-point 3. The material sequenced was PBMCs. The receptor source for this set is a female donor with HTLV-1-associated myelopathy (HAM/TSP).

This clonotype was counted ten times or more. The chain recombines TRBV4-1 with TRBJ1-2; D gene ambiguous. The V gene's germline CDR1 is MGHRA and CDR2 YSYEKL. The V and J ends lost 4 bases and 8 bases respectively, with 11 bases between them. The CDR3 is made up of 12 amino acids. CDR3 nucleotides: TGCGCCAGCAGCCCGTTACTAGGGGGCTACACCTTC. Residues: CASSPLLGGYTF.

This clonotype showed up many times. CDR3 amino acids: CASSEAYEQYF. CDR3 nucleotide sequence: TGCGCCAGCAGTGAGGCCTACGAGCAGTACTTC. This sequence joins TRBV5-1 and TRBJ2-7, with D unclear. V gave up 5 bases and J gave up 2 bases, with 5 bases separating them. The CDR3 contains 11 residues. Germline lookup yields CDR1 SGHRS and CDR2 YFSETQ.

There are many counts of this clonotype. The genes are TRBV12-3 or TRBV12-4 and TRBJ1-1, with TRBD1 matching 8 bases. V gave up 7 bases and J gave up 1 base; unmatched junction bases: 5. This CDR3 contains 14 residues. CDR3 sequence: CASIAGQGNTEAFF. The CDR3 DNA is TGTGCCAGCATCGCCGGACAGGGGAACACTGAAGCTTTCTTT.

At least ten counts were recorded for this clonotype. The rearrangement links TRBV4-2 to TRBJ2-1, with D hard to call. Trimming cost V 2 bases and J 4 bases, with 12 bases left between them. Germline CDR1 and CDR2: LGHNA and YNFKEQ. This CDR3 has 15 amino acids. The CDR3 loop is CASSQTLQRYNEQFF. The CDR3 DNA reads TGTGCCAGCAGCCAAACACTGCAACGTTACAATGAGCAGTTCTTC.

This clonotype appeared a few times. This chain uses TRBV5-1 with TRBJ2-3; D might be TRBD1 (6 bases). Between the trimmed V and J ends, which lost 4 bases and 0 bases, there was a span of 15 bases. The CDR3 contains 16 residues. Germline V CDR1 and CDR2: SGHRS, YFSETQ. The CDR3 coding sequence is TGCGCCAGCAGCGACGGGACACTGGAAAGCACAGATACGCAGTATTTT. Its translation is CASSDGTLESTDTQYF.

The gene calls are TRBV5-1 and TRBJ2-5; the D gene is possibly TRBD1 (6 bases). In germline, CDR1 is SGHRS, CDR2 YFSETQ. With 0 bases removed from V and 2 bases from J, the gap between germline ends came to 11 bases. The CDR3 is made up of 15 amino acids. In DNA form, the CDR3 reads TGCGCCAGCAGCTTGGCGGGACATGCACAAGAGACCCAGTACTTC. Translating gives CASSLAGHAQETQYF. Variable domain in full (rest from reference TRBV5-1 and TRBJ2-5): KAGVTQTPRYLIKTRGQQVTLSCSPISGHRSVSWYQQTPGQGLQFLFEYFSETQRNKGNFPGRFSGRQFSNSRSEMNVSTLELGDSALYLCASSLAGHAQETQYFGPGTRLLVL.

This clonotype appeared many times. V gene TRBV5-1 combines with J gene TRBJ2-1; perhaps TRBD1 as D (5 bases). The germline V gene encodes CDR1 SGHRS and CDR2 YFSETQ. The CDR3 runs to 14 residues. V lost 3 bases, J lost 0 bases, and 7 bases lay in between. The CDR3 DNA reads TGCGCCAGCAGCTCGGACAACTCCTACAATGAGCAGTTCTTC. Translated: CASSSDNSYNEQFF.

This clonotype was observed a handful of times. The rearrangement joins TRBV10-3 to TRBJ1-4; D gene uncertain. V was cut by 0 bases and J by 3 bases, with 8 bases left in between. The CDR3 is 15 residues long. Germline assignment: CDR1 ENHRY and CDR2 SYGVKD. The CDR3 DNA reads TGTGCCATCAGTGAGTCAGGGAAGTCTAATGAAAAACTGTTTTTT. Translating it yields CAISESGKSNEKLFF.

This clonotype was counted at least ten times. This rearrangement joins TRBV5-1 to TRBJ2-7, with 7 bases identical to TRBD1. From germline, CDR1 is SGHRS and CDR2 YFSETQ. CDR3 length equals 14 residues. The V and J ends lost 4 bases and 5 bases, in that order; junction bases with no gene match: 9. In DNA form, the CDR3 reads TGCGCCAGCAGCCTAGGACAGGAATGGGACGAGCAGTACTTC. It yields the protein CASSLGQEWDEQYF.

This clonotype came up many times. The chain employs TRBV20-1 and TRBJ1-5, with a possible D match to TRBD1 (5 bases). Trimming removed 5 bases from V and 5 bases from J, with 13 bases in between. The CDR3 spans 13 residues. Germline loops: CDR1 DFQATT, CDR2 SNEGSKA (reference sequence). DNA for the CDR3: TGCAGTGCTTCCGACAGTTCAGATCAGCCCCAGCATTTT. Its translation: CSASDSSDQPQHF.